A selection of T cell receptor beta chains follows, all from one sample in a study of blood T cell repertoires in COVID-19. TCRdb's table, derived via immunoSEQ multiplex PCR, lists solely in-frame clones and lacks some. The table includes roughly 120,000 clones, about 82% detected once. Sequencing used peripheral blood. All receptors come from a human donor in a cohort sampled during active COVID-19. The CDR3 runs from the conserved cysteine through the conserved F or W. A D gene is named only where the DNA matches it firmly. A clone size is listed for some rows: how often the clone was seen (once, few, many), or a class if it is expanded.

j_call clone_size v_call d_call cdr3_aa cdr3_nt
TRBJ2-2 . TRBV3-1/TRBV3-2 . CASSQVGGTGELFF TGTGCCAGCAGCCAAGTCGGGGGCACCGGGGAGCTGTTTTTT
TRBJ1-5 . TRBV7-2 . CASSLAANQPQHF TGTGCCAGCAGCTTAGCAGCCAATCAGCCCCAGCATTTT
TRBJ2-1 . TRBV10-1 . CASSELGGLNYNEQFF TGCGCCAGCAGTGAGCTGGGCGGGCTAAACTACAATGAGCAGTTCTTC
TRBJ1-2 . TRBV7-2 TRBD1 CASSPRQGNYGYTF TGTGCCAGCAGCCCACGACAGGGGAACTATGGCTACACCTTC
TRBJ1-2 . TRBV6-2/TRBV6-3 . CASSYSNEPNYGYTF TGTGCCAGCAGTTACTCGAACGAGCCTAACTATGGCTACACCTTC
TRBJ2-3 once TRBV5-1 TRBD1 CASRNGTVLYTQYF TGCGCCAGCAGAAACGGGACAGTTCTCTATACGCAGTATTTT
TRBJ1-2 . TRBV12-3/TRBV12-4 . CASSLTDYGYTF TGTGCCAGCAGTTTAACAGACTATGGCTACACCTTC
TRBJ2-5 . TRBV19 TRBD2 CASSISVWTSGGETQYF TGTGCCAGTAGTATTTCAGTCTGGACTAGCGGGGGGGAGACCCAGTACTTC
TRBJ1-1 few TRBV7-9 . CASSLTQGDTEAFF TGTGCCAGCAGCTTAACGCAGGGTGACACTGAAGCTTTCTTT
TRBJ2-2 once TRBV13 TRBD1 CASSLPRGQGGELFF TGTGCCAGCAGCTTACCGAGGGGGCAGGGCGGGGAGCTGTTTTTT
TRBJ2-7 once TRBV19 . CASTKEHEQYF TGTGCCAGTACCAAGGAGCACGAGCAGTACTTC
TRBJ2-1 . TRBV5-6 . CASRLEGEQFF TGTGCCAGCCGCCTAGAAGGTGAGCAGTTCTTC
TRBJ1-5 few TRBV7-2 . CASSLSLDSNQPQHF TGTGCCAGCAGTCTGTCCCTAGATAGCAATCAGCCCCAGCATTTT
TRBJ2-1 . TRBV6-5 . CASSSPRTTNNEQFF TGTGCCAGCAGTTCCCCTCGGACTACGAACAATGAGCAGTTCTTC
TRBJ2-1 . TRBV28 TRBD2 CASSVIAGDINEQFF TGTGCCAGCAGTGTCATAGCGGGAGATATCAATGAGCAGTTCTTC
TRBJ2-5 . TRBV15 TRBD1 CATSRDRGETQYF TGTGCCACCAGCAGGGACAGGGGTGAGACCCAGTACTTC
TRBJ2-5 . TRBV12-3/TRBV12-4 . CASTLGGAETQYF TGTGCCAGCACTCTAGGTGGGGCGGAGACCCAGTACTTC
TRBJ1-2 . TRBV3-1/TRBV3-2 . CASSQDSPQGYGYTF TGTGCCAGCAGCCAAGATTCCCCCCAGGGTTATGGCTACACCTTC
TRBJ1-2 . TRBV28 . CASSLLGVRNGYTF TGTGCCAGCAGTTTACTCGGGGTTAGGAATGGCTACACCTTC
TRBJ2-2 . TRBV19 TRBD1 CASSRRTGILGTGELFF TGTGCCAGTAGTAGAAGGACAGGGATTCTTGGCACCGGGGAGCTGTTTTTT
TRBJ1-1 . TRBV13 . CASSNRLNTEAFF TGTGCCAGCAGTAACAGGCTAAACACTGAAGCTTTCTTT
TRBJ2-1 . TRBV6-6 TRBD2 CASSPTSGSFWEQFF TGTGCCAGCAGTCCGACTAGCGGGAGCTTCTGGGAGCAGTTCTTC
TRBJ2-5 . TRBV25-1 . CASKGQPQETQYF TGTGCCAGCAAGGGGCAGCCTCAAGAGACCCAGTACTTC
TRBJ2-7 . TRBV28 TRBD1 CASSLRGQGRIYEQYF TGTGCCAGCAGTTTGCGAGGACAGGGACGAATCTACGAGCAGTACTTC
TRBJ2-2 . TRBV7-8 . CASSPSTSLNTGELFF TGTGCCAGCAGCCCGTCAACTAGCTTGAACACCGGGGAGCTGTTTTTT
TRBJ2-3 . TRBV2 TRBD2 CASSWTSSTDTQYF TGTGCCAGCAGCTGGACTAGCTCCACAGATACGCAGTATTTT
TRBJ2-1 . TRBV7-2 TRBD2 CASSPGLAGYNEQFF TGTGCCAGCAGCCCGGGACTAGCGGGTTACAATGAGCAGTTCTTC
TRBJ2-2 . TRBV7-8 . CASSLALGRGVGELFF TGTGCCAGCAGCTTAGCGCTGGGCAGGGGCGTCGGGGAGCTGTTTTTT
TRBJ1-2 . TRBV3-1/TRBV3-2 TRBD1 CASSSDRGSGYTF TGTGCCAGCAGCAGCGACAGGGGCTCTGGCTACACCTTC
TRBJ1-4 . TRBV7-9 TRBD1 CASSMGQGVNEKLFF TGTGCCAGCAGCATGGGACAGGGAGTTAATGAAAAACTGTTTTTT
TRBJ2-7 . TRBV30 . CAWSALSYEKQYF TGTGCCTGGAGTGCCTTATCTTACGAGAAGCAGTACTTC
TRBJ1-5 . TRBV28 . CASSSYRVQPQHF TGTGCCAGCAGTTCCTACAGGGTTCAGCCCCAGCATTTT
TRBJ2-3 . TRBV27 TRBD2 CASSLSGRGPDTQYF TGTGCCAGCAGTTTATCGGGGAGGGGCCCAGATACGCAGTATTTT
TRBJ2-7 . TRBV9 TRBD2 CASSPTSGRAGGYEQYF TGTGCCAGCAGCCCAACTAGCGGGAGGGCCGGGGGCTACGAGCAGTACTTC
TRBJ1-3 . TRBV19 . CASSSFREFLGNTIYF TGTGCCAGTAGTTCTTTCAGGGAATTTCTCGGAAACACCATATATTTT
TRBJ1-6 few TRBV7-3 . CASSAYSGNNSPLHF TGTGCCAGCAGCGCATACAGCGGCAATAATTCACCCCTCCACTTT
TRBJ2-7 once TRBV24-1 . CATSDFGPSSGYEQYF TGTGCCACCAGTGATTTTGGCCCCTCCTCGGGGTACGAGCAGTACTTC
TRBJ2-1 . TRBV7-2 TRBD2 CASSLGESSGTSSYNEQFF TGTGCCAGCAGCTTAGGGGAGTCTAGCGGGACTAGCTCCTACAATGAGCAGTTCTTC
TRBJ1-3 . TRBV6-5 TRBD1 CATLDRVGGNTIYF TGTGCCACCCTAGACAGGGTGGGAGGAAACACCATATATTTT
TRBJ2-7 . TRBV6-5 TRBD2 CASSLLAGDSYEQYF TGTGCCAGCAGTTTACTAGCGGGAGACTCCTACGAGCAGTACTTC
TRBJ1-5 . TRBV19 . CASRDSSNQPQHF TGTGCCAGTAGGGACTCGAGCAATCAGCCCCAGCATTTT
TRBJ2-3 . TRBV28 TRBD1 CASTLRTGSDTQYF TGTGCCAGCACCCTTAGGACAGGGTCAGATACGCAGTATTTT
TRBJ2-5 . TRBV5-4 TRBD2 CASSLRALAGVPETQYF TGTGCCAGCAGCTTGCGTGCACTAGCGGGAGTTCCGGAGACCCAGTACTTC
TRBJ2-1 . TRBV5-6 . CASSLKAASSYNEQFF TGTGCCAGCAGCTTAAAAGCGGCCAGCTCCTACAATGAGCAGTTCTTC
TRBJ1-6 . TRBV7-9 . CASSLAGVNSPLHF TGTGCCAGCAGCTTAGCAGGGGTTAATTCACCCCTCCACTTT
TRBJ2-7 . TRBV5-6 . CASSSAVKREQYF TGTGCCAGCAGCTCGGCGGTAAAACGGGAGCAGTACTTC
TRBJ1-1 . TRBV5-1 . CASSSTENTEAFF TGCGCCAGCAGCTCGACAGAGAACACTGAAGCTTTCTTT
TRBJ2-3 . TRBV5-1 TRBD2 CASSPPGGTSGDTQYF TGCGCCAGCAGCCCCCCGGGTGGGACTAGCGGGGATACGCAGTATTTT
TRBJ2-7 . TRBV11-2 . CASSLGGGAGEQYF TGTGCCAGCAGCTTAGGGGGCGGTGCGGGGGAGCAGTACTTC
TRBJ2-1 . TRBV27 . CASSRGVNNEQFF TGTGCCAGCAGTCGAGGAGTAAACAATGAGCAGTTCTTC
TRBJ2-7 . TRBV28 TRBD1 CASSSSGTGAIYEQYF TGTGCCAGCAGTTCGTCCGGGACAGGTGCCATCTACGAGCAGTACTTC
TRBJ1-4 few TRBV6-5 TRBD1 CASRPGTGDEKLFF TGTGCCAGCAGACCCGGGACAGGGGATGAAAAACTGTTTTTT
TRBJ1-1 . TRBV5-1 . CASSSTGTTEAFF TGCGCCAGCAGCTCCACAGGGACGACTGAAGCTTTCTTT
TRBJ2-7 . TRBV5-8 TRBD1 CASNRGDDILYEQYF TGTGCCAGCAACAGGGGGGATGACATACTCTACGAGCAGTACTTC
TRBJ1-2 once TRBV5-1 TRBD1 CASSVGQGGYGYTF TGCGCCAGCAGCGTCGGACAGGGGGGGTATGGCTACACCTTC